This T cell receptor (beta chain) was profiled in a study of siplizumab effects on memory and regulatory T cells. In regard to this clone: Its antigen is unidentified.

Per germline, CDR1 PRHDT and CDR2 FYEKMQ (reference sequence). Between the trimmed V and J ends, which lost 1 base and 6 bases, there was a span of 16 bases. This CDR3 contains 15 residues. Study results and caveats: Alloreactive clones mapping to unstimulated subsets formed only a minor fraction. Memory cells seemed less diverse than naive T cells, which also seemed major contributors to the alloresponse.

Assay used: immunoSEQ multiplex PCR; TCRdb lists only in-frame clones, some missing. The data show about 64,000 clones, with 90% to 97% seen just once and about 0.091% held by the top ten. The V and J genes are TRBV13 and TRBJ2-7; D is unclear. The source is a human donor in good health. Material for sequencing was naive CD8+ T cells sorted from blood. CDR3 residues: CASSLARKVGVEQYF. For the CDR3, the DNA is TGTGCCAGCAGCTTAGCACGGAAGGTAGGAGTCGAGCAGTACTTC.